The T cell receptor (beta chain) described here comes from a study of cytomegalovirus exposure and HLA in healthy donors. Whole-study context: Inside one of the first data releases sat about 85 million unique TCRs taken from HLA-typed donors.

PCR primers comprised 60 Vbeta and 13 Jbeta primers. Produced via immunoSEQ multiplex PCR; TCRdb's table is partial and in-frame only. The table lists roughly 190,000 clones, approximately 80% of them singletons. Trimming took off 5 bases at V and 7 bases at J, with 21 bases between the two ends. This CDR3 is 16 amino acids long. Looked up from germline, CDR1 is MDHEN and CDR2 is SYDVKM. Sequencing was done on a sample of PBMCs. The clonotype was recovered from a woman aged 50 to 60 in good health and CMV-seropositive. The genes are TRBV28 and TRBJ1-5, with D possibly matching TRBD1 (6 bases). CDR3 sequence (DNA): TGTGCCAGCAGTCCTGTTGAACAGGGCCAGCTACAGCCCCAGCATTTT. This translates into CASSPVEQGQLQPQHF.